The source of this T cell receptor (beta chain) is a study of CD4 T cells in relation to SARS-CoV-2 and coronaviruses. General study points: In around 67% of donors, memory CD4+ clonotypes crossrecognized SARS-CoV-2 and at least one common cold coronavirus spike.

Concerning this clone: Its antigen is not identified.

Unexposed donor CD4+ T cells date from about 2011-2019, before the COVID-19 pandemic. Naive and memory CD4+ T cells were separated from cryopreserved PBMCs. Only in-frame clones appear in the TCRdb table, and some are missing; sequencing was by immunoSEQ multiplex PCR. The data contain approximately 59,000 clones, about 87% of them seen just once; the ten biggest clones take up over 1.5%. Germline V gives CDR1 LNHDA, CDR2 SQIVND (reference sequence). CDR3 length: 13 amino acids. V shed 7 bases and J shed 8 bases, with 14 bases lying between them. The source is a human donor in good health. The chain joins TRBV19 to TRBJ1-4; maybe TRBD1 (6 bases). Sequencing was performed on memory CD4+ T cells from PBMCs. The CDR3 DNA reads TGTGCCAGTACAGCCGAGGGGGAGGAAAAACTGTTTTTT. This sequence encodes CASTAEGEEKLFF.